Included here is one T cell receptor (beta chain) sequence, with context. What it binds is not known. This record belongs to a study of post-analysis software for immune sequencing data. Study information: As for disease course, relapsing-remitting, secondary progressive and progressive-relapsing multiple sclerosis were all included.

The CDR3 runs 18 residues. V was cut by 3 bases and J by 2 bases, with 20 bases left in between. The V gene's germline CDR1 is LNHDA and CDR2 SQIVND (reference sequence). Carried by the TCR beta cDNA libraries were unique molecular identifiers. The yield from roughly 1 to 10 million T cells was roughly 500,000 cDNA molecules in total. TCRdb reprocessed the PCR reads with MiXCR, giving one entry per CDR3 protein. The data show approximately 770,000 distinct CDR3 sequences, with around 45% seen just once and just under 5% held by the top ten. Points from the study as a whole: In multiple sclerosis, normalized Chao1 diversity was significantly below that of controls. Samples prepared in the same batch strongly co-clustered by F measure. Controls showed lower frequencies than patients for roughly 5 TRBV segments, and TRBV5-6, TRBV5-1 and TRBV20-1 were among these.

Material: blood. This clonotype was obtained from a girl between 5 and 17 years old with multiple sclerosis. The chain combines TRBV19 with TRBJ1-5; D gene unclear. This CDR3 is CASSMGLYPGAGNQPQHF. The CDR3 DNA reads TGTGCCAGTAGTATGGGTCTCTATCCGGGCGCGGGCAATCAGCCCCAGCATTTT.